What follows is one TCR beta chain and its context. As yet, its antigen is unknown. Produced via immunoSEQ multiplex PCR; TCRdb's table is partial and in-frame only. The table includes tens of thousands of clones, around 87% detected once. The record originates from a study of pediatric ulcerative colitis. Regarding the study as a whole: A couple of patients' blood samples yielded substantially fewer templates. This repertoire reflects total lymphocytes rather than subpopulations like regulatory T cells.

Sequenced: blood. This receptor was obtained from a boy under 18 who was a control in a study of pediatric ulcerative colitis.

The CDR3 DNA reads TGTGCCAGCAGTGAATACCCCCATGGATATGGCTACACCTTC. Translated, it gives CASSEYPHGYGYTF. This chain joins TRBV25-1 and TRBJ1-2, with D unresolved. The germline V gene encodes CDR1 MGHDK and CDR2 SYGVNS. V was pared by 0 bases and J by 5 bases, with 10 bases between. The CDR3 contains 14 residues.